This record concerns one TCR beta chain sequence. The sample belongs to a study of blood T cell repertoires in COVID-19. The overall study: COVID-19 samples collected from the United States, Italy and Spain covered acute and convalescent phases. The cDNA or gDNA used as material had been derived from T cells, B-cell-depleted T cells, or PBMCs.

Assay used: immunoSEQ multiplex PCR; TCRdb lists only in-frame clones, some missing. The table includes roughly 150,000 clones, over 85% detected once. One Seattle source followed patients from active infection through their disease course. CDR3 size: 14 residues. Looked up from germline, CDR1 is MNHEY and CDR2 is SMNVEV (reference sequence). With 0 bases removed from V and 7 bases from J, the gap between germline ends came to 12 bases. V usage is TRBV27 and J usage is TRBJ1-1; a weak D match, TRBD1 (6 bases). This clonotype was obtained from a woman in her sixties with COVID-19, enrolled during active disease. The sequencing input was peripheral blood. CDR3 loop: CASSLSATGLEAFF. CDR3 nucleotides: TGTGCCAGCAGTTTATCCGCGACAGGCCTTGAAGCTTTCTTT.